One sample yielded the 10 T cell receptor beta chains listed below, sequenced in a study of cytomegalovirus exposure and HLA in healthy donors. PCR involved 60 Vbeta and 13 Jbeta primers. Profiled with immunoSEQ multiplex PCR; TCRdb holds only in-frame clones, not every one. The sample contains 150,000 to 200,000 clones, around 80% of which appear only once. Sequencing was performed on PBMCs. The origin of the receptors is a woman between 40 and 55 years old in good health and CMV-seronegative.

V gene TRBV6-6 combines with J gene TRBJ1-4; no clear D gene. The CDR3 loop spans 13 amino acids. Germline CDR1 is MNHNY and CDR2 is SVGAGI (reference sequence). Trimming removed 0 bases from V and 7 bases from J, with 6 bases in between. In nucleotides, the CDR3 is TGTGCCAGCAGTTACTCGGGAGCTGAAAAACTGTTTTTT. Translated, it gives CASSYSGAEKLFF.

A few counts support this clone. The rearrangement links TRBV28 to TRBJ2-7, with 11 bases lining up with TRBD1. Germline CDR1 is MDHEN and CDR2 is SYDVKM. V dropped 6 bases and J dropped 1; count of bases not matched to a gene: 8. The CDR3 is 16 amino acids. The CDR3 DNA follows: TGTGCCAGCAGCCGGAGGGACAGGGGGAATTCCTACGAGCAGTACTTC. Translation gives CASSRRDRGNSYEQYF.

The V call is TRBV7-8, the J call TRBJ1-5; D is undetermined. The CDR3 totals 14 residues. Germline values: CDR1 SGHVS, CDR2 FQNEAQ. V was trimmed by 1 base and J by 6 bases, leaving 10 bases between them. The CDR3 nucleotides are TGTGCCAGCAGCTTAGTCGTGTACGGTCAGCCCCAGCATTTT. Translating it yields CASSLVVYGQPQHF.

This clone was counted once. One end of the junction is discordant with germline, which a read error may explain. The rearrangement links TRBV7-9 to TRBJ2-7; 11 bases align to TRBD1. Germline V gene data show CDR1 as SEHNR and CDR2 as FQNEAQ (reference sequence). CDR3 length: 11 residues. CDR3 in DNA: TGTTCCAGCAGCCCCTCGGGACAGGGGGAATTC. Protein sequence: CSSSPSGQGEF.

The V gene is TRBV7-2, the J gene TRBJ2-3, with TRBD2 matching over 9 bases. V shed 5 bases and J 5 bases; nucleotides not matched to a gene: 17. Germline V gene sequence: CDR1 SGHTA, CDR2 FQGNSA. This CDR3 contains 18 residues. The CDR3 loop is CASSNRGRGGPLGDTQYF. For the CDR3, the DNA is TGTGCCAGCAGCAATAGGGGGCGGGGGGGGCCCCTTGGAGATACGCAGTATTTT.

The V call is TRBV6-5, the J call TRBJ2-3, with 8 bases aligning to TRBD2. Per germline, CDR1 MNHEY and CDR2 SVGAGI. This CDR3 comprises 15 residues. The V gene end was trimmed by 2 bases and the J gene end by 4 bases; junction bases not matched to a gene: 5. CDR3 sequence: CASSYGTSWADTQYF. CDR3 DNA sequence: TGTGCCAGCAGTTACGGGACTAGTTGGGCAGATACGCAGTATTTT.

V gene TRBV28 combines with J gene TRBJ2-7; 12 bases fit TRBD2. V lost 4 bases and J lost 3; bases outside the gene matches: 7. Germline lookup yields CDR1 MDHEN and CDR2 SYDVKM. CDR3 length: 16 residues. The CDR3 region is CASSSMRLAGDYEQYF. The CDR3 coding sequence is TGTGCCAGCAGTTCCATGCGACTAGCGGGAGACTACGAGCAGTACTTC.

The CDR3 loop reads CASSPSGQGAYEQYF. CDR3 DNA: TGTGCCAGCAGCCCCTCGGGACAGGGGGCCTACGAGCAGTACTTC. V gene TRBV7-3 combines with J gene TRBJ2-5; TRBD1 matches at 11 bases. The J call could be wrong; TRBJ2-7 is a better fit for the DNA end. Germline CDR1 and CDR2: SGHTA and FQGTGA. CDR3 length: 15 amino acids.

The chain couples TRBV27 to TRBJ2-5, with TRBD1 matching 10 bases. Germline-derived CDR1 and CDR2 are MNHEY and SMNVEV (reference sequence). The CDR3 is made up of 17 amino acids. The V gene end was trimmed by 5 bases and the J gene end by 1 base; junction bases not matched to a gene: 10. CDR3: CASSRRQGALFQETQYF. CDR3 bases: TGTGCCAGCAGTCGGAGACAGGGGGCTTTATTCCAAGAGACCCAGTACTTC.

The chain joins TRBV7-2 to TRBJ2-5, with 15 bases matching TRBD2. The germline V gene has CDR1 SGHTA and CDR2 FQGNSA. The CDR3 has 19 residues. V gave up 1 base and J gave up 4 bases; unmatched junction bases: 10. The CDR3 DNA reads TGTGCCAGCAGCTTAGGAGGGACTAGCGGGGGGATGAACCGAGAGACCCAGTACTTC. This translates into CASSLGGTSGGMNRETQYF.